These 21 T cell receptor beta chains originate from one sample sequenced in a study of Ad26.COV2.S vaccination and SARS-CoV-2 variants. Treatment meaning: around 19 received Ad26.COV2.S at low or high dose, single or two shots; a few received placebo; per-sample allocation not given. Samples came from day 63 after the first vaccine or placebo injection. Clones were read by immunoSEQ multiplex PCR, and TCRdb kept only the in-frame ones, dropping some. The sample holds fewer than 400,000 clones, about 82% seen once. The starting material was peripheral blood, obtained in a trial of Ad26.COV2.S vaccine versus placebo. The source is a person between 18 and 60 years old who received the Ad26.COV2.S COVID-19 vaccine or a placebo.

The sample holds a few counts of this clone. The chain links TRBV5-8 to TRBJ2-2, with a possible D match to TRBD1 (6 bases). The V gene lost 1 base and the J gene lost 4 bases, with 14 bases spanning the gap. Germline V gene lookup returns CDR1 SGHTS and CDR2 YDEGEE. The CDR3 length is 16 residues. The chain's CDR3 is CASSLRQGFSTGELFF. The CDR3, as DNA: TGTGCCAGCAGCTTGCGGCAGGGGTTTAGCACCGGGGAGCTGTTTTTT.

The chain joins TRBV28 to TRBJ2-5, with 13 bases lining up with TRBD2. The CDR3 covers 17 residues. The germline V gene has CDR1 MDHEN and CDR2 SYDVKM. V lost 5 bases to trimming and J lost 1 base; unmatched junction nucleotides: 7. This CDR3 reads CASSPLGLAGVQETQYF. CDR3 nucleotides: TGTGCCAGCAGTCCCCTCGGACTAGCGGGGGTCCAAGAGACCCAGTACTTC.

This rearrangement joins TRBV11-2 to TRBJ1-1, with TRBD1 matching over 7 bases. Germline lookup yields CDR1 SGHAT and CDR2 FQNNGV. This CDR3 comprises 15 residues. J was trimmed by 2 bases and V by 3 bases; bases with no gene match: 6. The CDR3 reads CASSLFGTANTEAFF. The CDR3 coding sequence is TGTGCCAGCAGCTTGTTTGGGACAGCTAACACTGAAGCTTTCTTT.

The chain couples TRBV5-1 to TRBJ1-2; the D is unclear. The germline gives CDR1 SGHRS, CDR2 YFSETQ. The CDR3 runs to 15 residues. Trimming removed 0 bases at V and 4 bases at J, with 13 bases between. The CDR3 is CASSLEFGGGYGYTF. CDR3 nucleotides: TGCGCCAGCAGCTTGGAATTTGGTGGAGGCTATGGCTACACCTTC.

V and J are TRBV11-3 and TRBJ1-1, with 7 bases identical to TRBD1. V was clipped by 5 bases and J by 4 bases; unmatched bases: 7. The CDR3 covers 14 residues. Germline-derived CDR1 and CDR2 are SGHNT and YENEEA. The CDR3 loop is CASSIRQGGTEAFF. The CDR3 coding sequence is TGTGCCAGCAGCATAAGACAGGGAGGCACTGAAGCTTTCTTT.

The chain links TRBV13 to TRBJ2-3; D remains ambiguous. Germline V gives CDR1 PRHDT, CDR2 FYEKMQ (reference sequence). Trimming removed 0 bases at V and 10 bases at J, with 17 bases between. CDR3 length: 15 residues. The CDR3 loop is CASSLGLGEIVSQYF. For the CDR3, the DNA is TGTGCCAGCAGCTTAGGCCTGGGCGAAATCGTTTCGCAGTATTTT. Using reference TRBV13 and TRBJ2-3 for the parts outside the CDR3, the full variable domain is AAGVIQSPRHLIKEKRETATLKCYPIPRHDTVYWYQQGPGQDPQFLISFYEKMQSDKGSIPDRFSAQQFSDYHSELNMSSLELGDSALYFCASSLGLGEIVSQYFGPGTRLTVL.

In its sample, this clone was seen once. This rearrangement joins TRBV7-2 to TRBJ1-5; 7 positions agree with TRBD1. Germline V lookup: CDR1 SGHTA, CDR2 FQGNSA. V was clipped by 4 bases and J by 7 bases; unmatched bases: 7. This CDR3 comprises 14 residues. The CDR3 spells CASSYDRAAQPQHF. The CDR3 DNA is TGTGCCAGCAGCTACGACAGGGCTGCCCAGCCCCAGCATTTT.

The chain is built from TRBV3-1 (or the pseudogene TRBV3-2) and TRBJ2-1, with 7 bases matching TRBD2. Looked up from germline, CDR1 is LGHDT and CDR2 is YNNKEL (reference sequence). CDR3 size: 16 residues. Trimming took 0 bases from V and 6 from J; bases not matched to a gene: 8. The CDR3 is CASSQERWTSTNEQFF. The CDR3 DNA follows: TGTGCCAGCAGCCAAGAGAGGTGGACTAGTACCAATGAGCAGTTCTTC.

The V and J genes are TRBV6-1 and TRBJ1-1; the D gene is possibly TRBD1 (6 bases). Germline loops: CDR1 MNHNS, CDR2 SASEGT. V shed 0 bases and J shed 6 bases, with 20 bases lying between them. The CDR3 covers 17 residues. The DNA of the CDR3 is TGTGCCAGCAGTGAAGCGCTATTGCGGCCGGGGGGCTCTGAAGCTTTCTTT. This encodes CASSEALLRPGGSEAFF.

V usage is TRBV7-2 and J usage is TRBJ1-5, with a weak D call TRBD1 (6 bases). The V and J ends lost 5 bases and 7 bases respectively, with 12 bases between them. The CDR3 covers 13 residues. CDR1 is SGHTA, CDR2 FQGNSA, per germline. For the CDR3, the DNA is TGTGCCAGCAGCCAATCGAGGGGGCAGCCCCAGCATTTT. It is translated as CASSQSRGQPQHF.

V is TRBV10-3 and J is TRBJ1-2; TRBD1 might be the D (5 bases). Germline CDR1 and CDR2: ENHRY and SYGVKD. The V gene lost 2 bases and the J gene lost 7 bases, with 11 bases spanning the gap. The CDR3 runs 13 residues. The CDR3 loop reads CAISESQGVGYTF. CDR3 nucleotide sequence: TGTGCCATCAGTGAGAGTCAGGGTGTTGGCTACACCTTC.

This rearrangement joins TRBV28 to TRBJ2-1; tentative D call: TRBD1 (6 bases). Germline CDR1 is MDHEN and CDR2 is SYDVKM. Trimming cost V 4 bases and J 2 bases, with 15 bases left between them. There are 16 residues in the CDR3. The CDR3, as DNA: TGTGCCAGCAGTTCCCCCAGGGGCCTACCCTACAATGAGCAGTTCTTC. This translates into CASSSPRGLPYNEQFF.

The V and J genes are TRBV7-9 and TRBJ2-5; 11 bases align to TRBD2. The V and J ends lost 1 base and 1 base, in that order; junction bases with no gene match: 2. The CDR3 extends over 16 amino acids. Per the germline V gene, CDR1 is SEHNR and CDR2 is FQNEAQ (reference sequence). The CDR3 DNA follows: TGTGCCAGCAGCTTAGGCGGACTAGCGGGCCAAGAGACCCAGTACTTC. Translating it yields CASSLGGLAGQETQYF.

The V call is TRBV20-1, the J call TRBJ1-1; unclear D gene. This CDR3 region has 10 residues. Germline V gene data show CDR1 as DFQATT and CDR2 as SNEGSKA (reference sequence). The V and J ends lost 6 bases and 4 bases respectively, with 6 bases between them. CDR3 sequence reads: CSARFTEAFF. CDR3 sequence (DNA): TGCAGTGCGCGATTCACTGAAGCTTTCTTT.

The chain employs TRBV11-3 and TRBJ2-1, with 11 bases matching TRBD2. Germline V gives CDR1 SGHNT, CDR2 YENEEA. The junction had 15 bases not matched to a gene; V was cut back by 7 bases and J by 7 bases. This CDR3 is 17 amino acids long. As DNA, the CDR3 is TGTGCCAGCAAGTCCCGAGGGGCTAGCGGGGGGACGAATGAGCAGTTCTTC. Its translation is CASKSRGASGGTNEQFF. Looking up the rest from reference TRBV11-3 and TRBJ2-1 gives the full variable domain: EAGVVQSPRYKIIEKKQPVAFWCNPISGHNTLYWYLQNLGQGPELLIRYENEEAVDDSQLPKDRFSAERLKGVDSTLKIQPAELGDSAVYLCASKSRGASGGTNEQFFGPGTRLTVL.

This chain links TRBV11-2 with TRBJ2-3, with D perhaps TRBD1 or TRBD2 (5 bases each). V lost 3 bases and J lost 6, with 10 bases in between. CDR3 length: 13 amino acids. Germline CDR1 SGHAT, CDR2 FQNNGV. The CDR3 region is CASSLGVQDTQYF. In nucleotides, the CDR3 is TGTGCCAGCAGCTTGGGGGTCCAGGATACGCAGTATTTT.

With regard to this clone: Other DNA sequences from this sample encode an identical CDR3 as well. The chain combines TRBV18 with TRBJ2-2; D call uncertain. V was cut by 0 bases and J by 4 bases, with 3 bases left in between. Germline lookup yields CDR1 KGHSH and CDR2 LQKENI. This CDR3 contains 13 residues. The CDR3 sequence is CASSPPSTGELFF. CDR3 DNA: TGTGCCAGCTCACCACCATCCACCGGGGAGCTGTTTTTT.

V usage is TRBV4-1 and J usage is TRBJ1-4; no clear D. The V gene lost 1 base and the J gene lost 5 bases, with 5 bases spanning the gap. Germline V lookup: CDR1 MGHRA, CDR2 YSYEKL. The CDR3 sequence is 13 residues long. Here the CDR3 reads CASSQGWNEKLFF. CDR3 nucleotides: TGCGCCAGCAGCCAAGGATGGAATGAAAAACTGTTTTTT.

The chain uses TRBV21-1 and TRBJ2-6. TRBV21-1 is a pseudogene. The CDR3 contains 17 residues. The CDR3 nucleotides read TGTGCCAGCAGCCCCCGGGCCCGGTGCCTCGGGGCCAACGTCCTGACTTTC. This encodes CASSPRARCLGANVLTF.

The chain links TRBV19 to TRBJ2-7, with D possibly TRBD2 on 5 matching bases. This CDR3 region has 15 residues. Trimming took 6 bases from V and 0 from J, leaving 15 bases between them. The germline gives CDR1 LNHDA, CDR2 SQIVND (reference sequence). CDR3 coding DNA: TGTGCCAGTAGCCGCGGGCAGGCGAGCTCCTACGAGCAGTACTTC. Translation gives CASSRGQASSYEQYF.

The chain links TRBV7-9 to TRBJ2-5; 7 bases agree with TRBD1. Per the germline V gene, CDR1 is SEHNR and CDR2 is FQNEAQ (reference sequence). The ends lost 3 bases at V and 5 bases at J; junction bases unmatched: 3. The CDR3 has 13 residues. The CDR3, as DNA: TGTGCCAGCAGCTTCCTGACAGGGGAGACCCAGTACTTC. Translating it yields CASSFLTGETQYF. The variable domain in full, completed from reference TRBV7-9 and TRBJ2-5, reads DTGVSQNPRHKITKRGQNVTFRCDPISEHNRLYWYRQTLGQGPEFLTYFQNEAQLEKSRLLSDRFSAERPKGSFSTLEIQRTEQGDSAMYLCASSFLTGETQYFGPGTRLLVL.